This TCR beta chain emerged from a study of radiation and T cells in renal cell carcinoma. Findings of the study overall: Without pretreatment biopsies, baseline tumor clonotype presence was undetermined. Top tumor clonotypes rose in blood 2 weeks post-radiation, then contracted.

The CDR3 extends over 15 amino acids. Germline V gene data show CDR1 as SGHNT and CDR2 as YYREEE (reference sequence). V trimming: 0 bases; J trimming: 0 bases; junction bases outside the gene matches: 3. The method was immunoSEQ multiplex PCR; TCRdb's version includes in-frame clones alone and lacks a portion of them. The sample carries about 120,000 clones, 75% to 90% recorded once. Documented time point: blood 2 weeks post-SBRT. Stated treatment: 15 Gy SBRT to primary tumor, nephrectomy 4 weeks later. Radiation-treated patients gave blood at baseline, week 2 and week 4. With respect to this clone: What it recognizes is unknown.

The receptor was derived from a woman aged 55-69 years with renal cell carcinoma. V gene TRBV5-4 combines with J gene TRBJ2-7; 7 bases match TRBD1. The sequencing here drew on blood, taken from a patient whose treatment included radiotherapy and nephrectomy. CDR3 coding DNA: TGTGCCAGCAGCTTGGGACAGGGACCCTCCTACGAGCAGTACTTC. As protein: CASSLGQGPSYEQYF.